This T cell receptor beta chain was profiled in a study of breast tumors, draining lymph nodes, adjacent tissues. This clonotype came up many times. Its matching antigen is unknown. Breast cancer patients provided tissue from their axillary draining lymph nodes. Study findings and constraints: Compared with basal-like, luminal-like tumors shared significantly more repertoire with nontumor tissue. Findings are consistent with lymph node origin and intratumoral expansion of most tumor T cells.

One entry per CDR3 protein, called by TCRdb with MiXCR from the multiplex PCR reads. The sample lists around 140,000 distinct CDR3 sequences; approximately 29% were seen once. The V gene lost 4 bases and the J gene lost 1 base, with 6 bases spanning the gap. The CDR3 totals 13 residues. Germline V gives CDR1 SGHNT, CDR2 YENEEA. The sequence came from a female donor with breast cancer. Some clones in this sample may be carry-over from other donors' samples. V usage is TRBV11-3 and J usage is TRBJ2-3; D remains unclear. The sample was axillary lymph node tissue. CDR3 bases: TGTGCCAGCAGCTCCCTGGGCACAGATACGCAGTATTTT. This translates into CASSSLGTDTQYF.